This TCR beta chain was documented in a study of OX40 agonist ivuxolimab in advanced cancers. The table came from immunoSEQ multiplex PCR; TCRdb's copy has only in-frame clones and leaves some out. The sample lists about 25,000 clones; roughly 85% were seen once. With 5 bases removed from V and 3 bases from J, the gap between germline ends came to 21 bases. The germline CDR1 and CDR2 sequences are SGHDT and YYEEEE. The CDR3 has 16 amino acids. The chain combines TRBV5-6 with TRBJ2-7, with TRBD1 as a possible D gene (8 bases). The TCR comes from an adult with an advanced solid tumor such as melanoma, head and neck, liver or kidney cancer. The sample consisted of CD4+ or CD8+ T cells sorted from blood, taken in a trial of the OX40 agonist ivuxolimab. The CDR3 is CASSQGGTGTGYEQYF. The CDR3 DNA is TGTGCCAGCAGTCAGGGAGGGACAGGAACGGGCTACGAGCAGTACTTC.